This TCR beta chain was observed in a study of cytomegalovirus exposure and HLA in healthy donors. Study-wide context: Prior work identified roughly 120 million unique TCR beta sequences in about 179 million T cells. Study observations and caveats: The likely origin of a cluster of highly shared sequence variants was a sequencing artifact.

All donors participated as healthy donors of bone marrow. This CDR3 region has 15 residues. Germline lookup yields CDR1 MDHEN and CDR2 SYDVKM. With 5 bases removed from V and 0 bases from J, the gap between germline ends came to 11 bases. Notes on this clone: Its specificity is unknown.

The PCR made use of 60 Vbeta and 13 Jbeta primers. Sequencing used immunoSEQ multiplex PCR; TCRdb keeps in-frame clones, though not all of them. Here the sample spans roughly 170,000 clones, about 80% being singletons. Sequencing input: PBMCs. The rearrangement joins TRBV28 to TRBJ1-5, with unresolved D. The sequence was collected from a man aged 25-45 years in good health and CMV-seronegative. CDR3 in amino acids: CASSLTGYSNQPQHF. The DNA for the CDR3 is TGTGCCAGCAGTCTCACGGGATATAGCAATCAGCCCCAGCATTTT.